Shown below are 26 T cell receptor beta chains from a single sample sequenced in a study of cytomegalovirus exposure and HLA in healthy donors. PCR amplification relied on 60 Vbeta primers (plus 13 Jbeta primers). Libraries were prepared by immunoSEQ multiplex PCR; TCRdb keeps only in-frame clonotypes and omits some of them. The table shows about 160,000 clones, with about 82% occurring only once. Material: PBMCs. These receptors were obtained from a woman aged 50 to 60 in good health and CMV-seropositive.

This clone has only a few counts. V and J are TRBV27 and TRBJ1-2; 9 bases align to TRBD1. Looked up from germline, CDR1 is MNHEY and CDR2 is SMNVEV (reference sequence). The CDR3 is 14 amino acids. V lost 5 bases and J lost 2; bases outside the gene matches: 3. CDR3 bases: TGTGCCAGCAGTGTAGGACAGGGGAACTATGGCTACACCTTC. It translates to CASSVGQGNYGYTF.

The chain uses TRBV11-3 and TRBJ1-4; D is unclear. From germline, CDR1 is SGHNT and CDR2 YENEEA. The CDR3 sequence is 15 residues long. Deletions cut 4 bases from V and 8 bases from J, with 17 bases between. CDR3 protein: CASSYPFEGEEKLFF. The CDR3 region has the DNA TGTGCCAGCAGCTACCCCTTTGAGGGTGAAGAAAAACTGTTTTTT.

This chain connects TRBV2 to TRBJ2-1; 8 bases map to TRBD1. Losses at the gene ends were 6 bases for V and 3 bases for J; bases not matched to a gene: 10. Per germline, CDR1 SNHLY and CDR2 FYNNEI. This CDR3 is 16 amino acids long. The CDR3 is CASRRAGTGIYNEQFF. CDR3 bases: TGTGCCAGCAGGAGAGCCGGGACAGGAATCTACAATGAGCAGTTCTTC.

The chain employs TRBV6-5 and TRBJ1-2; D possibly corresponds to TRBD1 (6 bases). V was pared by 11 bases and J by 1 base, with 14 bases between. CDR1 and CDR2 from the germline V gene are MNHEY and SVGAGI. The CDR3 runs to 13 residues. Here the CDR3 reads CAAKGQSNYGYTF. As DNA, the CDR3 is TGTGCCGCCAAAGGACAGAGTAACTATGGCTACACCTTC.

With regard to this clone: The junction differs from germline at one of its ends, possibly a read error. V is TRBV9 and J is TRBJ2-2; weak D call: TRBD2 (6 bases). Germline lookup yields CDR1 SGDLS and CDR2 YYNGEE. This CDR3 comprises 17 residues. The chain's CDR3 is CASRPSGVQESPGGLFF. CDR3 sequence (DNA): TGTGCCAGCAGACCCTCCGGGGTACAGGAATCGCCCGGGGGGCTGTTTTTT. Variable domain in full (rest from reference TRBV9 and TRBJ2-2): DSGVTQTPKHLITATGQRVTLRCSPRSGDLSVYWYQQSLDQGLQFLIQYYNGEERAKGNILERFSAQQFPDLHSELNLSSLELGDSALYFCASRPSGVQESPGGLFFGEGSRLTVL.

J is TRBJ2-1 and V is TRBV4-3; a possible D gene is TRBD2 (7 bases). The CDR3 is 15 amino acids. V was pared by 4 bases and J by 6 bases, with 16 bases between. In germline, CDR1 is LGHNA, CDR2 YSLEER. The CDR3 is CASSPQGGGLNEQFF. CDR3 coding DNA: TGCGCCAGCAGCCCCCAAGGGGGGGGCCTCAATGAGCAGTTCTTC.

This chain joins TRBV7-2 and TRBJ2-3; D perhaps matches TRBD2 (6 bases). This CDR3 is 12 amino acids long. CDR1 is SGHTA, CDR2 FQGNSA, per germline. Trimming removed 8 bases from V and 2 bases from J, with 8 bases in between. The CDR3 sequence: CASGGTTDTQYF. CDR3 nucleotide sequence: TGTGCCAGCGGGGGGACCACAGATACGCAGTATTTT.

The rearrangement links TRBV9 to TRBJ2-5; 14 nucleotides match TRBD2. With 0 bases clipped from V and 11 bases from J, the junction kept 12 bases outside the gene matches. The CDR3 runs 17 residues. Germline values: CDR1 SGDLS, CDR2 YYNGEE. The CDR3 DNA reads as TGTGCCAGCAGCGTAGGGGGGACTAGCGGGAGTTCTGGGGAGCAGTACTTC. Translation: CASSVGGTSGSSGEQYF.

This clone was picked up a small number of times. The rearrangement links TRBV5-1 to TRBJ1-1, with TRBD1 as a possible D gene (5 bases). Deletions cut 0 bases from V and 4 bases from J, with 13 bases between. This CDR3 contains 15 residues. Germline CDR1 is SGHRS and CDR2 is YFSETQ. CDR3 amino acids: CASSLALLGGTEAFF. In DNA, the CDR3 is TGCGCCAGCAGCTTGGCCCTGTTGGGGGGCACTGAAGCTTTCTTT.

The chain combines TRBV7-2 with TRBJ2-1; a weak D match, TRBD1 (6 bases). CDR1 is SGHTA and CDR2 is FQGNSA in the germline V gene. V lost 2 bases and J 0 bases, leaving 11 bases between the germline ends. This CDR3 comprises 16 residues. The CDR3 coding sequence is TGTGCCAGCAGCTTAAGGGGGACCAGCTCCTACAATGAGCAGTTCTTC. Amino acids: CASSLRGTSSYNEQFF.

The chain is built from TRBV6-1 and TRBJ1-5; D is perhaps TRBD1 (5 bases). The length of the CDR3 is 15 residues. V lost 6 bases and J 0 bases, leaving 12 bases between the germline ends. Germline-derived CDR1 and CDR2 are MNHNS and SASEGT. CDR3 sequence: CASRGGSPSNQPQHF. CDR3 nucleotides: TGTGCCAGCAGGGGGGGGTCACCTAGCAATCAGCCCCAGCATTTT.

This chain uses TRBV11-1 with TRBJ2-3; D is perhaps TRBD1 (5 bases). Germline CDR1 reads SGHAT; CDR2 reads FQDESV (reference sequence). The V end was cut by 7 bases, the J end by 1 base, with 12 bases between. The CDR3 length is 14 residues. Written as DNA, the CDR3 is TGTGCCAGCAAGAGGACACCTGGCACAGATACGCAGTATTTT. Translation gives CASKRTPGTDTQYF.

This chain joins TRBV2 and TRBJ1-4, with D tentatively TRBD1 (5 bases). The CDR3 spans 14 residues. From germline, CDR1 is SNHLY and CDR2 FYNNEI. V was cut by 6 bases and J by 8 bases, with 16 bases left in between. DNA of the CDR3: TGTGCCAGCAGGCGTGGGGGGGGGTTGGAAAAACTGTTTTTT. Amino acids: CASRRGGGLEKLFF.

This clone was seen a single time. This rearrangement joins TRBV6-1 to TRBJ2-5; TRBD1 is a possible D gene (6 bases). The J call is doubtful: the DNA matches TRBJ2-7 better. This CDR3 has 13 residues. The germline gives CDR1 MNHNS, CDR2 SASEGT. The CDR3 is CASSGTGYAEQYF. DNA for the CDR3: TGTGCCAGCAGTGGAACAGGGTATGCCGAGCAGTACTTC.

This clone was detected only once. The chain carries TRBV19 and TRBJ1-5; D is unclear. Looked up from germline, CDR1 is LNHDA and CDR2 is SQIVND (reference sequence). Trimming took 4 bases from V and 7 from J, leaving 14 bases between them. The CDR3 runs 14 residues. CDR3 sequence reads: CASSSGGIEQPQHF. In nucleotides, the CDR3 is TGTGCCAGTAGTAGCGGAGGGATCGAGCAGCCCCAGCATTTT.

The CDR3 DNA follows: TGTGCCAGCAGCTCAAGACAGGGGGCACGTAACTATGGCTACACCTTC. Encoded protein: CASSSRQGARNYGYTF. The chain is built from TRBV5-5 and TRBJ1-2; the match to TRBD1 covers 10 bases. J gave up 1 base and V 3 bases, and 6 bases lay outside the gene matches. This CDR3 is built from 16 residues. The germline V gene has CDR1 SGHKS and CDR2 YYEKEE (reference sequence).

As for this clone: Relative to the germline gene, one junction end is altered; a read error may explain this. This chain uses TRBV7-7 with TRBJ2-5; 15 bases align to TRBD2. The CDR3 extends over 18 amino acids. The germline V gene encodes CDR1 SSHAT and CDR2 FNYEAQ (reference sequence). CDR3 protein: CASSKGLAGGPQGETQYF. In DNA, the CDR3 is TGTGCTAGCAGCAAAGGACTAGCGGGGGGGCCACAGGGAGAGACCCAGTACTTC.

This rearrangement joins TRBV19 to TRBJ2-3, with 13 bases lining up with TRBD2. The CDR3 runs 16 residues. CDR1 is LNHDA and CDR2 is SQIVND in the germline V gene (reference sequence). J was trimmed by 5 bases and V by 5 bases; bases with no gene match: 7. CDR3 residues: CASSPQRLAGGDTQYF. The DNA for the CDR3 is TGTGCCAGTAGTCCCCAAAGACTAGCGGGAGGAGATACGCAGTATTTT.

In its sample, this clone was seen a few times. V gene TRBV6-1 combines with J gene TRBJ1-1; no reliable D call. V dropped 7 bases and J dropped 5 bases, with 14 bases sitting between them. Germline assignment: CDR1 MNHNS and CDR2 SASEGT. The CDR3 is 13 amino acids. CDR3 DNA: TGTGCCAGCAAGCCCGAGGGATGGACTGAAGCTTTCTTT. Translating gives CASKPEGWTEAFF.

The V call is TRBV4-1, the J call TRBJ2-7, with D possibly TRBD1 on 7 matching bases. The CDR3 runs 14 residues. V lost 3 bases to trimming and J lost 6 bases, with 15 bases between them. CDR1 is MGHRA and CDR2 is YSYEKL in the germline V gene. In nucleotides, the CDR3 is TGCGCCAGCAGCCACGTTGACAGGGAGGCCGAGCAGTACTTC. Translated: CASSHVDREAEQYF.

This chain joins TRBV27 and TRBJ2-1; D gene unclear. CDR1 and CDR2 (germline): MNHEY, SMNVEV (reference sequence). V gave up 5 bases and J gave up 5 bases, with 7 bases separating them. This CDR3 comprises 12 residues. The CDR3 DNA reads TGTGCCAGCAGTCCCCGCGACAATGAGCAGTTCTTC. It is translated as CASSPRDNEQFF.

The CDR3 protein is CASRSQVNYEQYF. The CDR3 coding sequence is TGTGCCAGCAGGTCACAGGTTAACTACGAGCAGTACTTC. The gene calls are TRBV6-6 and TRBJ2-7; perhaps TRBD1 as D (5 bases). Trimming removed 6 bases at V and 3 bases at J, with 12 bases between. CDR1 is MNHNY, CDR2 SVGAGI, per germline (reference sequence). This CDR3 has 13 residues.

The V call is TRBV5-1, the J call TRBJ2-7, with 9 bases aligning to TRBD2. After removal of 0 bases from V and 2 bases from J, the junction contained 6 bases not matched to a gene. The CDR3 sequence is 16 residues long. The germline V gene has CDR1 SGHRS and CDR2 YFSETQ. This CDR3 reads CASSLEGGLAPYEQYF. The CDR3, as DNA: TGCGCCAGCAGCTTGGAGGGGGGACTAGCCCCCTACGAGCAGTACTTC.

The gene calls are TRBV6-5 and TRBJ2-2; TRBD1 matches 8 bases. The ends lost 4 bases at V and 5 bases at J; junction bases unmatched: 3. The CDR3 runs 14 residues. The germline gives CDR1 MNHEY, CDR2 SVGAGI. The CDR3 sequence: CASSSWTGTGELFF. The CDR3 DNA reads as TGTGCCAGCAGTTCCTGGACAGGGACCGGGGAGCTGTTTTTT.

This clone was seen just once. This chain joins TRBV11-3 and TRBJ2-2, with 7 bases lining up with TRBD2. The CDR3 runs to 16 residues. Per germline, CDR1 SGHNT and CDR2 YENEEA. J lost 3 bases, V lost 5 bases, and 9 bases had no gene match. The CDR3, as DNA: TGTGCCAGCAGCCTCGGGGGTAGCGGGTACACCGGGGAGCTGTTTTTT. It yields the protein CASSLGGSGYTGELFF.

The chain carries TRBV28 and TRBJ1-6, with TRBD1 as a possible D gene (5 bases). Between the trimmed V and J ends, which lost 3 bases and 9 bases, there was a span of 6 bases. This CDR3 comprises 12 residues. Germline lookup yields CDR1 MDHEN and CDR2 SYDVKM. In nucleotides, the CDR3 is TGTGCCAGCAGTTTTCAGGGTTCACCCCTCCACTTT. Protein: CASSFQGSPLHF.